The rows below give T cell receptor beta chains drawn from one sample of a study of vaccination effects on CD4 cells after COVID-19. Their antigen targets remain unknown. Method: immunoSEQ multiplex PCR; TCRdb's copy keeps in-frame clones and lacks some. The table has roughly 33,000 clones, about 80% seen once. The sample in question was CD4+ T cells from PBMCs cultured with HCoV-OC43 spike peptides, obtained before COVID-19 vaccination. These receptors were collected from a human donor who received a COVID-19 vaccine. The CDR3 runs from the conserved cysteine through the conserved F or W. D genes are given only for firm matches. Size is stated for part of the rows, as once, few or many counts, or as a class when the clone is expanded.

V: TRBV11-2; size: NA; J: TRBJ1-2; D: TRBD1; DNA: TGTGCCAGCAGCTCACAGGGGACGGATGGCTACACCTTC; CDR3: CASSSQGTDGYTF
V: TRBV7-9; size: NA; J: TRBJ1-1; D: NA; DNA: TGTGCCAGCAGCTTTGAGGGATACACTGAAGCTTTCTTT; CDR3: CASSFEGYTEAFF
V: TRBV29-1; size: NA; J: TRBJ1-4; D: TRBD1; DNA: TGCAGCGTTGACAGGGGGCAAGGTGAAAAACTGTTTTTT; CDR3: CSVDRGQGEKLFF
V: TRBV19; size: NA; J: TRBJ2-1; D: NA; DNA: TGTGCCAGTAGTATCGCCAGGGACTTACGACCCGACAATGAGCAGTTCTTC; CDR3: CASSIARDLRPDNEQFF
V: TRBV21-1; size: NA; J: TRBJ1-1; D: NA; DNA: TGTGCCAGCAGCCATAGTCCCGGGACAGGCATGAACACTGAAGCTTTCTTT; CDR3: CASSHSPGTGMNTEAFF
V: TRBV9; size: NA; J: TRBJ1-3; D: NA; DNA: TGTGCCAGCAGCGAGGACAGAGGAAACACCATATATTTT; CDR3: CASSEDRGNTIYF
V: TRBV6-1; size: NA; J: TRBJ1-5; D: TRBD1; DNA: TGTGCCAGCAGTGAAGCCCGAGGTAGGGGGCATCAGCCCCAGCATTTT; CDR3: CASSEARGRGHQPQHF
V: TRBV7-6; size: NA; J: TRBJ2-3; D: NA; DNA: TGTGCCAGCAGCGTAGGAGGGACTGGGACTGCTACGCAGTATTTT; CDR3: CASSVGGTGTATQYF
V: TRBV6-5; size: NA; J: TRBJ2-3; D: NA; DNA: TGTGCCAGCACCTTACGGGACGGCACAGATACGCAGTATTTT; CDR3: CASTLRDGTDTQYF
V: TRBV2; size: NA; J: TRBJ2-3; D: TRBD2; DNA: TGTGCCAGCAGCAGAAATTCGGGACTAGCGGGGGGGACAGATACGCAGTATTTT; CDR3: CASSRNSGLAGGTDTQYF
V: TRBV5-6; size: once; J: TRBJ2-1; D: NA; DNA: TGTGCCAGCAGCCCCGGGGGGACAGGCGACAATGAGCAGTTCTTC; CDR3: CASSPGGTGDNEQFF
V: TRBV18; size: NA; J: TRBJ1-3; D: NA; DNA: TGTGCCAGCTCACCGTCTGCCACCCCGGGGGACACCATATATTTT; CDR3: CASSPSATPGDTIYF
V: TRBV3-1/TRBV3-2; size: NA; J: TRBJ1-1; D: NA; DNA: TGTGCCAGCAGCCTCGGCGGGGCTCTGACTTCGAACACTGAAGCTTTCTTT; CDR3: CASSLGGALTSNTEAFF
V: TRBV7-8; size: NA; J: TRBJ2-7; D: NA; DNA: TGTGCCAGCAGCCGAGGGTGGTACGACGCCTACGAGCAGTACTTC; CDR3: CASSRGWYDAYEQYF
V: TRBV7-9; size: NA; J: TRBJ1-2; D: NA; DNA: TGTGCCAGCAGCTCCCGGGCAGGCCAGACCTATGGCTACACCTTC; CDR3: CASSSRAGQTYGYTF
V: TRBV6-1; size: NA; J: TRBJ1-2; D: NA; DNA: TGTGCCAGCAGTGAAGCAGGGGCCGAAGTCGGCTATGGCTACACCTTC; CDR3: CASSEAGAEVGYGYTF
V: TRBV9; size: NA; J: TRBJ1-1; D: TRBD1; DNA: TGTGCCAGCAGCGCCTTACAGGGGGTCATGACTGAAGCTTTCTTT; CDR3: CASSALQGVMTEAFF
V: TRBV4-1; size: few; J: TRBJ2-1; D: TRBD1; DNA: TGCGCCAGCAGCCCGGGACAGGGTTGGGACAATGAGCAGTTCTTC; CDR3: CASSPGQGWDNEQFF
V: TRBV30; size: NA; J: TRBJ2-1; D: NA; DNA: TGTGCCTGGGGTATACCGGGCCGAGAGCAGTTCTTC; CDR3: CAWGIPGREQFF
V: TRBV24-1; size: NA; J: TRBJ2-2; D: TRBD1; DNA: TGTGCCACCAGGGGACAGTTGAACACCGGGGAGCTGTTTTTT; CDR3: CATRGQLNTGELFF
V: TRBV29-1; size: NA; J: TRBJ2-5; D: NA; DNA: TGCAGCGTTGTGGCCAACAAAGAGACCCAGTACTTC; CDR3: CSVVANKETQYF
V: TRBV6-6; size: NA; J: TRBJ2-3; D: NA; DNA: TGTGCCAGCAGGAAAGTAGCTAGCACAGATACGCAGTATTTT; CDR3: CASRKVASTDTQYF
V: TRBV6-5; size: NA; J: TRBJ1-1; D: NA; DNA: TGTGCCAGCAGGCGGGGCACTGAAGCTTTCTTT; CDR3: CASRRGTEAFF
V: TRBV4-2; size: NA; J: TRBJ1-6; D: TRBD1; DNA: TGTGCCAGCAGCCAAGAGGAGGGGACAGGGGGCTCACCCCTCCACTTT; CDR3: CASSQEEGTGGSPLHF
V: TRBV19; size: NA; J: TRBJ2-5; D: NA; DNA: TGTGCCAGTAGTGGAGTCCGGACGGAGGGAGAGACCCAGTACTTC; CDR3: CASSGVRTEGETQYF
V: TRBV7-3; size: NA; J: TRBJ2-5; D: TRBD2; DNA: TGTGCCAGCAGCTTAACGCCCAGCGGGGGTACAGAGACCCAGTACTTC; CDR3: CASSLTPSGGTETQYF
V: TRBV6-6; size: NA; J: TRBJ2-2; D: NA; DNA: TGTGCCAGCAGTTACTCCGAGGGTCCAGCGGGGGAGCTGTTTTTT; CDR3: CASSYSEGPAGELFF
V: TRBV5-4; size: few; J: TRBJ1-1; D: NA; DNA: TGTGCCAGCAGCTTAACGGGGAGCTCGGGCACTGAAGCTTTCTTT; CDR3: CASSLTGSSGTEAFF
V: TRBV19; size: NA; J: TRBJ1-2; D: NA; DNA: TGTGCCAGTAGTAACAGGGATCGGGGCTACACCTTC; CDR3: CASSNRDRGYTF
V: TRBV6-5; size: NA; J: TRBJ2-5; D: NA; DNA: TGTGCCAGCAGTCCCCCGGGACGGAAAGAGACCCAGTACTTC; CDR3: CASSPPGRKETQYF
V: TRBV19; size: few; J: TRBJ1-1; D: TRBD1; DNA: TGTGCCAGTCTGGACAGGCGGCAAGGGGCGACTGAAGCTTTCTTT; CDR3: CASLDRRQGATEAFF
V: TRBV6-5; size: NA; J: TRBJ1-1; D: NA; DNA: TGTGCCAGCAGTTACGCAGGTCAATACACTGAAGCTTTCTTT; CDR3: CASSYAGQYTEAFF
V: TRBV28; size: NA; J: TRBJ1-2; D: NA; DNA: TGTGCCAGCACCTCAAGAGCTAACTATGGCTACACCTTC; CDR3: CASTSRANYGYTF
V: TRBV11-2; size: NA; J: TRBJ1-2; D: TRBD1; DNA: TGTGCCAGCAGCTTAGACGCCACCGGACAGGGGATTCGAGGCTACACCTTC; CDR3: CASSLDATGQGIRGYTF
V: TRBV3-1/TRBV3-2; size: NA; J: TRBJ2-1; D: TRBD2; DNA: TGTGCCAGCAGCCAAGACCCGACTAGCTATGAGCAGTTCTTC; CDR3: CASSQDPTSYEQFF
V: TRBV3-1/TRBV3-2; size: NA; J: TRBJ2-7; D: NA; DNA: TGTGCCAGCAGCCTTCCAATGAGGGAGCAGTACTTC; CDR3: CASSLPMREQYF
V: TRBV5-1; size: NA; J: TRBJ2-3; D: TRBD1; DNA: TGCGCCAGCAGCTTGGGCCAGGGGGATGGCACAGATACGCAGTATTTT; CDR3: CASSLGQGDGTDTQYF
V: TRBV29-1; size: once; J: TRBJ2-7; D: TRBD2; DNA: TGCAGCGTATCGGGACTAGCGGGAGGAACAAGCTCCTACGAGCAGTACTTC; CDR3: CSVSGLAGGTSSYEQYF
V: TRBV27; size: NA; J: TRBJ2-2; D: NA; DNA: TGTGCCAGCCTCGAGTGGGGGGCCGGCACCGGGGAGCTGTTTTTT; CDR3: CASLEWGAGTGELFF
V: TRBV2; size: NA; J: TRBJ1-2; D: NA; DNA: TGTGCCAGCAGGGCAGGGTATATCTATGGCTACACCTTC; CDR3: CASRAGYIYGYTF
V: TRBV14; size: NA; J: TRBJ1-4; D: TRBD1; DNA: TGTGCCAGCAGCCAAGGTTATCCAGGGGGCGATGAAAAACTGTTTTTT; CDR3: CASSQGYPGGDEKLFF
V: TRBV2; size: NA; J: TRBJ2-3; D: TRBD1; DNA: TGTGCCAGCGGGACAGGGTCCACAGATACGCAGTATTTT; CDR3: CASGTGSTDTQYF
V: TRBV2; size: NA; J: TRBJ1-2; D: NA; DNA: TGTGCCAGCAGAGAGGACGGGGCCTATGGCTACACCTTC; CDR3: CASREDGAYGYTF
V: TRBV6-5; size: NA; J: TRBJ2-7; D: NA; DNA: TGTGCCTCCCGGCGGGCCGGCTACGAGCAGTACTTC; CDR3: CASRRAGYEQYF
V: TRBV5-1; size: NA; J: TRBJ2-1; D: NA; DNA: TGCGCCAGCAGCTCTATGGACCCTACCTACAATGAGCAGTTCTTC; CDR3: CASSSMDPTYNEQFF
V: TRBV7-2; size: NA; J: TRBJ2-7; D: TRBD2; DNA: TGTGCCAGCAGCCCGACGGGCGGGAGCTCTTACGAGCAGTACTTC; CDR3: CASSPTGGSSYEQYF
V: TRBV2; size: few; J: TRBJ1-6; D: NA; DNA: TGTGCCAGCACCAGGAATTCACCCCTCCACTTT; CDR3: CASTRNSPLHF
V: TRBV5-4; size: NA; J: TRBJ2-2; D: NA; DNA: TGTGCCAGCAGCTCGCAAGGGCTCACCGGGGAGCTGTTTTTT; CDR3: CASSSQGLTGELFF
V: TRBV2; size: NA; J: TRBJ2-5; D: TRBD2; DNA: TGTGCCAGCAGTGTAAAGCGGGGGAACCAAGAGACCCAGTACTTC; CDR3: CASSVKRGNQETQYF